One and the same sample provided the 8 T cell receptor beta chains below, sequenced in a study of cytomegalovirus exposure and HLA in healthy donors. Assay: immunoSEQ multiplex PCR; the TCRdb copy retains only in-frame clones and omits some. This sample carries some 80,000 clones, about 96% of them seen once, and the ten largest clones take 1.3%. The source material was PBMCs. These receptors were collected from a woman under 30 in good health and CMV-seronegative.

CDR3 region: CASSLSTGGGANPSTDTQYF. CDR3 sequence (DNA): TGTGCCAGCAGCCTCTCTACAGGGGGAGGGGCAAACCCAAGCACAGATACGCAGTATTTT. The chain couples TRBV28 to TRBJ2-3; a possible D gene is TRBD1 (8 bases). The CDR3 sequence is 20 residues long. The germline V gene has CDR1 MDHEN and CDR2 SYDVKM. V was pared by 6 bases and J by 0 bases, with 28 bases between.

This sequence joins TRBV19 and TRBJ1-2; 9 bases line up with TRBD1. The CDR3 is 12 residues long. CDR1 and CDR2 (germline): LNHDA, SQIVND (reference sequence). The V and J ends lost 6 bases and 8 bases, in that order; junction bases with no gene match: 4. The CDR3 bases are TGTGCCAGTAGAGGACAGGGGAACGGCTACACCTTC. Amino acid sequence: CASRGQGNGYTF.

The chain couples TRBV29-1 to TRBJ2-1; TRBD1 matches 10 bases. The V gene end was trimmed by 5 bases and the J gene end by 13 bases; junction bases not matched to a gene: 20. The germline V gene encodes CDR1 SQVTM and CDR2 ANQGSEA. The CDR3 has 16 residues. This CDR3 reads CSVNLLIKPGQGLQFF. Here the CDR3 DNA reads TGCAGCGTTAATCTACTCATTAAACCGGGACAGGGGCTCCAGTTCTTC.

The chain carries TRBV15 and TRBJ2-3, with TRBD1 as a possible D gene (5 bases). From germline, CDR1 is LNHNV and CDR2 YYDKDF (reference sequence). With 3 bases removed from V and 5 bases from J, the gap between germline ends came to 15 bases. The CDR3 consists of 15 residues. The CDR3 coding sequence is TGTGCCACCAGCAGGACCCAGGGTCTAAGAGATACGCAGTATTTT. As protein: CATSRTQGLRDTQYF. Based on the CDR3 plus reference TRBV15 and TRBJ2-3, the full variable domain is DAMVIQNPRYQVTQFGKPVTLSCSQTLNHNVMYWYQQKSSQAPKLLFHYYDKDFNNEADTPDNFQSRRPNTSFCFLDIRSPGLGDTAMYLCATSRTQGLRDTQYFGPGTRLTVL.

This clone was seen once. The chain is built from TRBV5-1 and TRBJ2-1, with D unclear. Germline CDR1 and CDR2: SGHRS and YFSETQ. The length of the CDR3 is 14 residues. Trimming removed 0 bases from V and 4 bases from J, with 8 bases in between. This chain's CDR3 is CASSLDSSYNEQFF. The CDR3 DNA is TGCGCCAGCAGCTTGGACAGCTCTTACAATGAGCAGTTCTTC. The full variable domain, with the rest looked up from reference TRBV5-1 and TRBJ2-1, is KAGVTQTPRYLIKTRGQQVTLSCSPISGHRSVSWYQQTPGQGLQFLFEYFSETQRNKGNFPGRFSGRQFSNSRSEMNVSTLELGDSALYLCASSLDSSYNEQFFGPGTRLTVL.

The chain carries TRBV4-1 and TRBJ2-3; tentative D call: TRBD2 (5 bases). CDR3 length: 13 amino acids. Between the trimmed V and J ends, which lost 2 bases and 6 bases, there was a span of 9 bases. Looked up from germline, CDR1 is MGHRA and CDR2 is YSYEKL. The CDR3 coding sequence is TGCGCCAGCAGCCAACCGGGATGGGATACGCAGTATTTT. This codes for CASSQPGWDTQYF.

The chain employs TRBV27 and TRBJ2-7; 8 positions agree with TRBD2. The CDR3 has 15 residues. V gave up 5 bases and J gave up 3 bases; unmatched junction bases: 9. The germline V gene encodes CDR1 MNHEY and CDR2 SMNVEV (reference sequence). The CDR3 bases are TGTGCCAGCAGTCCCCACGGGAGGGCCGACTACGAGCAGTACTTC. Protein sequence: CASSPHGRADYEQYF.

This clone has just one count. The chain couples TRBV13 to TRBJ1-1; D call uncertain. The CDR3 runs 13 residues. The V end was cut by 4 bases, the J end by 6 bases, with 12 bases between. From germline, CDR1 is PRHDT and CDR2 FYEKMQ (reference sequence). The CDR3 bases are TGTGCCAGCAGCTCGGGATTCTTTGCTGAAGCTTTCTTT. Protein sequence: CASSSGFFAEAFF.